This T cell receptor (beta chain) emerged from a study of cytomegalovirus exposure and HLA in healthy donors. PCR was performed using 60 Vbeta and 13 Jbeta primers. Profiled with immunoSEQ multiplex PCR; TCRdb holds only in-frame clones, not every one. In the table there are some 180,000 clones, 82% of which are singletons. Germline V gives CDR1 SNHLY, CDR2 FYNNEI. V was clipped by 1 base and J by 1 base, with 10 bases between them. The CDR3 extends over 16 amino acids. The specimen sequenced was PBMCs. This clonotype was obtained from a man aged 40-49 years in good health and CMV-seronegative. The gene calls are TRBV2 and TRBJ2-2; D ambiguous. CDR3 loop: CASSEVGPLNTGELFF. Here the CDR3 DNA reads TGTGCCAGCAGTGAAGTGGGCCCCCTGAACACCGGGGAGCTGTTTTTT. The variable domain in full, with the rest retrieved from reference TRBV2 and TRBJ2-2, is EPEVTQTPSHQVTQMGQEVILRCVPISNHLYFYWYRQILGQKVEFLVSFYNNEISEKSEIFDDQFSVERPDGSNFTLKIRSTKLEDSAMYFCASSEVGPLNTGELFFGEGSRLTVL.